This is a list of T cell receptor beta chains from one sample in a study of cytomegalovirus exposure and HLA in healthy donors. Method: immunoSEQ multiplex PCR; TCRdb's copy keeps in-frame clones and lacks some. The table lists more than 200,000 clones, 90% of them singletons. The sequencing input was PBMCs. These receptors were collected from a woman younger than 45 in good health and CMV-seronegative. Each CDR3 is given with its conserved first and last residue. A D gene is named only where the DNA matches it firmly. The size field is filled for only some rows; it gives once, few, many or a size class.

CDR3 protein: CASSVGRDSLNTEAFF
CDR3 DNA: TGTGCCAGCAGCGTGGGGAGGGACAGTCTGAACACTGAAGCTTTCTTT
J gene: TRBJ1-1
D gene: TRBD1
V gene: TRBV9
clone size: NA

CDR3 protein: CASSQDVRGSNQPQHF
CDR3 DNA: TGCGCCAGCAGCCAAGACGTCCGGGGTAGCAATCAGCCCCAGCATTTT
J gene: TRBJ1-5
D gene: NA
V gene: TRBV4-3
clone size: NA

CDR3 protein: CASSLGTTEAFF
CDR3 DNA: TGTGCCAGCAGCTTGGGGACCACTGAAGCTTTCTTT
J gene: TRBJ1-1
D gene: NA
V gene: TRBV7-9
clone size: NA

CDR3 protein: CTSSQVPGQSSYEQYF
CDR3 DNA: TGCACCAGCAGCCAAGTCCCGGGACAGAGCTCCTACGAGCAGTACTTC
J gene: TRBJ2-7
D gene: NA
V gene: TRBV1
clone size: NA

CDR3 protein: CASSLRLAGDTGELFF
CDR3 DNA: TGTGCCAGCAGCTTGCGATTAGCGGGAGACACCGGGGAGCTGTTTTTT
J gene: TRBJ2-2
D gene: TRBD2
V gene: TRBV5-4
clone size: NA

CDR3 protein: CASSFRGGSAYEQYF
CDR3 DNA: TGTGCCAGCAGCTTTAGGGGCGGGAGTGCCTACGAGCAGTACTTC
J gene: TRBJ2-7
D gene: TRBD2
V gene: TRBV27
clone size: NA

CDR3 protein: CASSFLTGVNEKLFF
CDR3 DNA: TGTGCCAGCAGCTTTCTGACAGGGGTTAATGAAAAACTGTTTTTT
J gene: TRBJ1-4
D gene: TRBD1
V gene: TRBV5-6
clone size: NA

CDR3 protein: CASSPRTAPNEKLFF
CDR3 DNA: TGTGCCAGCAGTCCTCGGACAGCTCCCAATGAAAAACTGTTTTTT
J gene: TRBJ1-4
D gene: NA
V gene: TRBV28
clone size: once

CDR3 protein: CASSLRTGSGWEETQYF
CDR3 DNA: TGTGCCAGCAGCTTAAGGACGGGGTCAGGATGGGAGGAGACCCAGTACTTC
J gene: TRBJ2-5
D gene: NA
V gene: TRBV11-3
clone size: NA

CDR3 protein: CASSLGLDGTDTQYF
CDR3 DNA: TGTGCCAGCAGCTTAGGGTTGGACGGGACAGATACGCAGTATTTT
J gene: TRBJ2-3
D gene: NA
V gene: TRBV7-9
clone size: NA

CDR3 protein: CASSLGQSPNYGYTF
CDR3 DNA: TGTGCCAGCAGCTTGGGACAGTCCCCTAACTATGGCTACACCTTC
J gene: TRBJ1-2
D gene: TRBD1
V gene: TRBV7-9
clone size: NA

CDR3 protein: CAISESAYEQYF
CDR3 DNA: TGTGCCATCAGTGAGTCAGCCTACGAGCAGTACTTC
J gene: TRBJ2-7
D gene: NA
V gene: TRBV10-3
clone size: once

CDR3 protein: CASSLTDQETQYF
CDR3 DNA: TGTGCCAGCAGCTTAACGGACCAAGAGACCCAGTACTTC
J gene: TRBJ2-5
D gene: NA
V gene: TRBV7-3
clone size: NA

CDR3 protein: CASSKTGVAYNEQFF
CDR3 DNA: TGTGCCAGCAGCAAAACAGGGGTAGCATACAATGAGCAGTTCTTC
J gene: TRBJ2-1
D gene: TRBD1
V gene: TRBV27
clone size: NA

CDR3 protein: CASSLASNPYEQYF
CDR3 DNA: TGCGCCAGCAGCTTGGCAAGCAACCCCTACGAGCAGTACTTC
J gene: TRBJ2-7
D gene: NA
V gene: TRBV5-1
clone size: NA

CDR3 protein: CASSYEEGETQYF
CDR3 DNA: TGTGCCAGCAGTTACGAAGAGGGAGAGACCCAGTACTTC
J gene: TRBJ2-5
D gene: NA
V gene: TRBV6-5
clone size: NA

CDR3 protein: CASSPRLDREGEQYF
CDR3 DNA: TGTGCCAGCTCACCACGACTTGACAGGGAGGGGGAGCAGTACTTC
J gene: TRBJ2-7
D gene: NA
V gene: TRBV18
clone size: NA

CDR3 protein: CSVVIAMAQFF
CDR3 DNA: TGCAGCGTTGTAATCGCGATGGCGCAGTTCTTC
J gene: TRBJ2-1
D gene: NA
V gene: TRBV29-1
clone size: NA

CDR3 protein: CASSYMVRYNEQFF
CDR3 DNA: TGTGCCAGCAGCTACATGGTAAGGTACAATGAGCAGTTCTTC
J gene: TRBJ2-1
D gene: NA
V gene: TRBV5-6
clone size: NA

CDR3 protein: CASSLELALASTDTQYF
CDR3 DNA: TGTGCCAGCAGCTTAGAGCTGGCACTAGCGAGCACAGATACGCAGTATTTT
J gene: TRBJ2-3
D gene: TRBD2
V gene: TRBV11-2
clone size: NA

CDR3 protein: CATSGIAGSSYEQYF
CDR3 DNA: TGTGCCACCAGCGGTATAGCGGGGAGCTCCTACGAGCAGTACTTC
J gene: TRBJ2-7
D gene: TRBD2
V gene: TRBV15
clone size: NA

CDR3 protein: CASSPWPSSMNTEAFF
CDR3 DNA: TGCGCCAGCAGCCCTTGGCCCTCCTCCATGAACACTGAAGCTTTCTTT
J gene: TRBJ1-1
D gene: NA
V gene: TRBV4-1
clone size: NA

CDR3 protein: CASSLAGTDGFQPQHF
CDR3 DNA: TGTGCCAGCAGCTTAGCGGGGACGGACGGTTTTCAGCCCCAGCATTTT
J gene: TRBJ1-5
D gene: NA
V gene: TRBV7-2
clone size: NA

CDR3 protein: CASSPDRGETQYF
CDR3 DNA: TGTGCCAGCAGTCCAGACAGGGGGGAGACCCAGTACTTC
J gene: TRBJ2-5
D gene: TRBD1
V gene: TRBV27
clone size: NA

CDR3 protein: CASSGSLATEAFF
CDR3 DNA: TGTGCCAGCAGTGGGTCTCTCGCCACTGAAGCTTTCTTT
J gene: TRBJ1-1
D gene: NA
V gene: TRBV6-5
clone size: NA

CDR3 protein: CASSFWPKGELFF
CDR3 DNA: TGTGCCAGCAGTTTTTGGCCGAAGGGGGAGCTGTTTTTT
J gene: TRBJ2-2
D gene: NA
V gene: TRBV28
clone size: NA

CDR3 protein: CAWNLPFGDRGMMSSYEQYF
CDR3 DNA: TGTGCCTGGAACCTTCCATTCGGGGACAGGGGAATGATGAGCTCCTACGAGCAGTACTTC
J gene: TRBJ2-7
D gene: TRBD1
V gene: TRBV30
clone size: NA

CDR3 protein: CASSQDTGSGEQYF
CDR3 DNA: TGTGCCAGCAGCCAAGATACAGGGTCGGGCGAGCAGTACTTC
J gene: TRBJ2-7
D gene: NA
V gene: TRBV4-2
clone size: NA

CDR3 protein: CASVSGSYEQYF
CDR3 DNA: TGTGCCAGCGTTAGCGGCTCCTACGAGCAGTACTTC
J gene: TRBJ2-7
D gene: NA
V gene: TRBV6-6
clone size: NA

CDR3 protein: CARSPGGPLQETQYF
CDR3 DNA: TGTGCCAGAAGCCCGGGGGGACCACTCCAAGAGACCCAGTACTTC
J gene: TRBJ2-5
D gene: TRBD2
V gene: TRBV5-6
clone size: NA

CDR3 protein: CASSYAGSAKNIQYF
CDR3 DNA: TGTGCCAGCAGTTATGCCGGGAGCGCCAAAAACATTCAGTACTTC
J gene: TRBJ2-4
D gene: NA
V gene: TRBV6-6
clone size: NA

CDR3 protein: CASSSLQGQGAEAFF
CDR3 DNA: TGCGCCAGCAGTTCGTTACAGGGACAGGGGGCTGAAGCTTTCTTT
J gene: TRBJ1-1
D gene: TRBD1
V gene: TRBV5-1
clone size: NA

CDR3 protein: CASSFGGDRDIQYF
CDR3 DNA: TGTGCCAGCAGCTTTGGGGGAGATAGGGACATTCAGTACTTC
J gene: TRBJ2-4
D gene: NA
V gene: TRBV7-8
clone size: once

CDR3 protein: CASSLAQGFEQFF
CDR3 DNA: TGTGCCAGCAGCTTAGCGCAGGGTTTTGAGCAGTTCTTC
J gene: TRBJ2-1
D gene: NA
V gene: TRBV7-2
clone size: NA

CDR3 protein: CASREMNTGELFF
CDR3 DNA: TGCGCCAGCAGGGAGATGAACACCGGGGAGCTGTTTTTT
J gene: TRBJ2-2
D gene: NA
V gene: TRBV4-3
clone size: NA

CDR3 protein: CASSRGDGRTNQPQHF
CDR3 DNA: TGTGCCAGCAGCAGAGGGGACGGACGGACCAATCAGCCCCAGCATTTT
J gene: TRBJ1-5
D gene: NA
V gene: TRBV5-6
clone size: NA

CDR3 protein: CASSYKGSDTQYF
CDR3 DNA: TGTGCCAGCAGTTATAAGGGGTCAGATACGCAGTATTTT
J gene: TRBJ2-3
D gene: NA
V gene: TRBV6-6
clone size: NA

CDR3 protein: CASSGRTGREDEQYF
CDR3 DNA: TGTGCCAGCAGCGGCCGGACAGGCCGGGAGGATGAGCAGTACTTC
J gene: TRBJ2-7
D gene: NA
V gene: TRBV9
clone size: NA

CDR3 protein: CASSPGRLAGELFF
CDR3 DNA: TGTGCCAGCAGTCCCGGGCGCCTGGCGGGGGAGCTGTTTTTT
J gene: TRBJ2-2
D gene: NA
V gene: TRBV27
clone size: NA

CDR3 protein: CASSSSGTGGDQPQHF
CDR3 DNA: TGTGCCAGCAGTTCATCAGGGACAGGGGGCGATCAGCCCCAGCATTTT
J gene: TRBJ1-5
D gene: TRBD1
V gene: TRBV28
clone size: NA

CDR3 protein: CASSPDTGEGEQFF
CDR3 DNA: TGCGCCAGCAGCCCAGACACAGGGGAGGGTGAGCAGTTCTTC
J gene: TRBJ2-1
D gene: NA
V gene: TRBV4-3
clone size: once

CDR3 protein: CASSPSGNTDTQYF
CDR3 DNA: TGCGCCAGCAGCCCTAGCGGGAACACAGATACGCAGTATTTT
J gene: TRBJ2-3
D gene: TRBD2
V gene: TRBV4-3
clone size: NA

CDR3 protein: CATSPQGISYEQYF
CDR3 DNA: TGTGCCACCAGCCCCCAGGGGATCTCCTACGAGCAGTACTTC
J gene: TRBJ2-7
D gene: NA
V gene: TRBV15
clone size: NA